The 13 T cell receptor beta chains presented below share a single source sample, sequenced in a study of blood T cell repertoires in COVID-19. Some clones are missing from TCRdb's copy, which holds only in-frame ones; the method was immunoSEQ multiplex PCR. The table shows tens of thousands of clones, with about 70% occurring only once. Sequencing was carried out using peripheral blood. These receptors were taken from a woman aged 70-85 years with acute or convalescent COVID-19.

The chain recombines TRBV7-2 with TRBJ2-3; TRBD2 is a possible D gene (6 bases). The V end lost 8 bases, the J end lost 6 bases, and 18 bases lay between the germline ends. Germline V gene data show CDR1 as SGHTA and CDR2 as FQGNSA. This CDR3 comprises 14 residues. The CDR3 is CASGTLGGWDTQYF. In DNA form, the CDR3 reads TGTGCCAGCGGAACACTTGGGGGGTGGGATACGCAGTATTTT.

This clone was recorded many times. This rearrangement joins TRBV7-3 to TRBJ1-3; D unclear. The germline gives CDR1 SGHTA, CDR2 FQGTGA. The CDR3 contains 15 residues. V was cut by 3 bases and J by 0 bases, with 9 bases left in between. The CDR3 region has the DNA TGTGCCAGCAGCTTGCCGGGTAGCTCTGGAAACACCATATATTTT. This encodes CASSLPGSSGNTIYF.

CDR3 DNA: TGTGCCAGCAGCTTAGGCGGGGCCACCTACAATGAGCAGTTCTTC. Its protein is CASSLGGATYNEQFF. The chain recombines TRBV7-3 with TRBJ2-1; D perhaps matches TRBD2 (6 bases). This CDR3 comprises 15 residues. With 2 bases removed from V and 2 bases from J, the gap between germline ends came to 10 bases. Germline assignment: CDR1 SGHTA and CDR2 FQGTGA.

The chain joins TRBV28 to TRBJ1-6, with D unresolved. Between the trimmed V and J ends, which lost 5 bases and 0 bases, there was a span of 17 bases. CDR1 and CDR2 from the germline V gene are MDHEN and SYDVKM. The CDR3 consists of 18 residues. CDR3 protein: CASSDSFGIGSYNSPLHF. The CDR3 DNA is TGTGCCAGCAGTGATTCCTTCGGGATAGGCTCCTATAATTCACCCCTCCACTTT.

CDR3: CASSLNRDSNEKLFF. CDR3 DNA: TGTGCCAGCTCCCTAAACCGGGACAGTAATGAAAAACTGTTTTTT. This chain joins TRBV18 and TRBJ1-4; the match to TRBD1 covers 7 bases. CDR3 length: 15 residues. Per the germline V gene, CDR1 is KGHSH and CDR2 is LQKENI. Germline trimming cut 6 bases from V and 4 bases from J; bases unmatched to any gene: 8.

J is TRBJ2-2 and V is TRBV29-1, with TRBD2 matching over 7 bases. V shed 6 bases and J 3 bases; nucleotides not matched to a gene: 7. Germline assignment: CDR1 SQVTM and CDR2 ANQGSEA. The CDR3 runs to 14 residues. The CDR3 loop reads CSVRTSADTGELFF. DNA for the CDR3: TGCAGCGTGCGGACTAGTGCGGACACCGGGGAGCTGTTTTTT.

J is TRBJ2-7 and V is TRBV2; D perhaps matches TRBD1 (6 bases). This CDR3 is 14 amino acids long. V was pared by 2 bases and J by 4 bases, with 12 bases between. Germline CDR1 and CDR2: SNHLY and FYNNEI. Here the CDR3 DNA reads TGTGCCAGCAGTGAATCGAGGGGGATGTACGAGCAGTACTTC. The encoded protein is CASSESRGMYEQYF.

V and J are TRBV9 and TRBJ1-2; no reliable D call. V was cut by 0 bases and J by 4 bases, with 7 bases left in between. This CDR3 is built from 13 residues. The V gene's germline CDR1 is SGDLS and CDR2 YYNGEE. The chain's CDR3 is CASSVEEGYGYTF. The CDR3 DNA follows: TGTGCCAGCAGCGTAGAGGAGGGCTATGGCTACACCTTC.

This clone came up a few times. This sequence joins TRBV11-2 and TRBJ2-5, with D unresolved. V was clipped by 1 base and J by 5 bases, with 2 bases between them. This CDR3 region has 11 residues. Germline CDR1 and CDR2: SGHAT and FQNNGV. For the CDR3, the DNA is TGTGCCAGCAGCTTAGCGGAGACCCAGTACTTC. Translating gives CASSLAETQYF. Complete variable domain (other parts from reference TRBV11-2 and TRBJ2-5): EAGVAQSPRYKIIEKRQSVAFWCNPISGHATLYWYQQILGQGPKLLIQFQNNGVVDDSQLPKDRFSAERLKGVDSTLKIQPAKLEDSAVYLCASSLAETQYFGPGTRLLVL.

J is TRBJ2-1 and V is TRBV13; maybe TRBD2 (6 bases). V lost 3 bases, J lost 5 bases, and 20 bases lay in between. The CDR3 spans 17 residues. Looked up from germline, CDR1 is PRHDT and CDR2 is FYEKMQ (reference sequence). CDR3 region: CASSFGGIGTQDNEQFF. The CDR3 DNA is TGTGCCAGCAGCTTTGGTGGGATCGGGACTCAAGACAATGAGCAGTTCTTC.

This clone was counted a single time. The chain couples TRBV7-9 to TRBJ2-3; 13 nucleotides agree with TRBD2. V lost 2 bases to trimming and J lost 6 bases; unmatched junction nucleotides: 8. CDR3 length equals 17 residues. Germline V gene sequence: CDR1 SEHNR, CDR2 FQNEAQ (reference sequence). The CDR3 DNA reads as TGTGCCAGCAGCTTATCGATAGGGACTAGCGGGACGGATACGCAGTATTTT. This sequence encodes CASSLSIGTSGTDTQYF.

The CDR3 nucleotides are TGTGCCAGCAGCCCCAGACCCCGGTTGGAGGGTTCACCCCTCCACTTT. It specifies CASSPRPRLEGSPLHF. V usage is TRBV11-2 and J usage is TRBJ1-6; D remains unclear. V was pared by 5 bases and J by 9 bases, with 20 bases between. Germline V gene lookup returns CDR1 SGHAT and CDR2 FQNNGV. The CDR3 length is 16 residues.

This chain links TRBV12-3 or TRBV12-4 with TRBJ1-5; unclear D gene. V lost 3 bases, J lost 6 bases, and 9 bases lay in between. The CDR3 extends over 13 amino acids. The CDR3 DNA reads as TGTGCCAGCAGTTTTAACCCCGGTCAGCCCCAGCATTTT. This encodes CASSFNPGQPQHF.